This TCR beta chain is drawn from a study of blood T cell repertoires in COVID-19. About the research overall: There were acute and convalescent COVID-19 samples, and they came from the United States, Italy and Spain. PBMCs, B-cell-depleted T cells, or T cells were the source of the cDNA or gDNA that made up the material.

How the authors handled the data: How many nucleated cells were present was estimated from reference gene primer amplification. Produced via immunoSEQ multiplex PCR; TCRdb's table is partial and in-frame only. From that table come the V and J calls and clone size; the DNA was used to work out D and trimming. The data show roughly 260,000 clones, around 80% seen once. Deletions cut 1 base from V and 0 bases from J, with 13 bases between. CDR3 length equals 17 residues. CDR1 and CDR2 from the germline V gene are LGHDT and YNNKEL (reference sequence). Sequencing was done on a sample of peripheral blood. The chain carries TRBV3-1 (or the pseudogene TRBV3-2) and TRBJ1-3, with no clear D. This TCR was recovered from a woman aged 40 to 55 with active or convalescent COVID-19. Here the CDR3 reads CASSQVLLANSGNTIYF. In nucleotides, the CDR3 is TGTGCCAGCAGCCAAGTGCTTCTGGCAAACTCTGGAAACACCATATATTTT.